Included here is one TCR beta chain sequence, with context. This sample stems from a study of blood T cell repertoires in COVID-19. Clones were read by immunoSEQ multiplex PCR, and TCRdb kept only the in-frame ones, dropping some. Found here are 100,000 to 120,000 clones, approximately 81% of them singletons; the top ten hold around 3.3%. The CDR3 loop spans 16 amino acids. The V segment lost 0 bases and the J segment 3 bases; nucleotides outside the gene matches: 7. Germline-derived CDR1 and CDR2 are SGDLS and YYNGEE. Sequencing used peripheral blood. The chain couples TRBV9 to TRBJ2-3; the match to TRBD1 covers 7 bases. The receptor comes from a man aged 40-50 years with acute or convalescent COVID-19. The CDR3 loop is CASSVEAGTVTDTQYF. For the CDR3, the DNA is TGTGCCAGCAGCGTAGAGGCTGGGACAGTTACAGATACGCAGTATTTT. The variable domain in full, completed from reference TRBV9 and TRBJ2-3, reads DSGVTQTPKHLITATGQRVTLRCSPRSGDLSVYWYQQSLDQGLQFLIQYYNGEERAKGNILERFSAQQFPDLHSELNLSSLELGDSALYFCASSVEAGTVTDTQYFGPGTRLTVL.